These 20 T cell receptor beta chains were all obtained from the same sample, sequenced in a study of blood T cell repertoires in COVID-19 (dated by TCRdb to between 2020 and 2021). Libraries were constructed by the immunoSEQ multiplex PCR assay. Imported from immuneACCESS, the table was reduced by TCRdb to in-frame sequences with V and J called. These copies leave out some clones; in studies compared against another copy, an unresolved V gene accounts for under half, and the cause of the remainder is not known. The sample table holds 46,000 or so clones, of which approximately 86% were seen once. Of the sample, about 16% is held by the ten largest clones. Material for sequencing was peripheral blood. The receptor set was obtained from a man between 60 and 70 years old with active or convalescent COVID-19.

The rearrangement uses TRBV7-2 and TRBJ1-6; 9 bases are a match to TRBD1. Germline CDR1 is SGHTA and CDR2 is FQGNSA. The J segment lost 11 bases and the V segment lost 0 bases, leaving 5 bases of the junction unmatched. This CDR3 comprises 15 residues. The CDR3 here is CASSLAGQGWTPLHF. CDR3 bases: TGTGCCAGCAGCTTAGCGGGACAGGGATGGACACCCCTCCACTTT.

V and J are TRBV3-1 (or the pseudogene TRBV3-2) and TRBJ1-1; no clear D. Germline assignment: CDR1 LGHDT and CDR2 YNNKEL (reference sequence). CDR3 length equals 13 residues. Deletions cut 2 bases from V and 4 bases from J, with 8 bases between. The CDR3 coding sequence is TGTGCCAGCAGCCAACCACTAGGCACTGAAGCTTTCTTT. It is translated as CASSQPLGTEAFF.

The rearrangement links TRBV7-2 to TRBJ2-7; 8 nucleotides line up with TRBD2. The CDR3 has 13 amino acids. The J segment lost 4 bases and the V segment lost 7 bases, leaving 6 bases of the junction unmatched. The germline gives CDR1 SGHTA, CDR2 FQGNSA. The CDR3 sequence is CASTPPGGYEQYF. The CDR3 DNA follows: TGTGCCAGCACCCCTCCGGGAGGGTACGAGCAGTACTTC.

The chain links TRBV9 to TRBJ2-5; D is uncertain. Between the trimmed V and J ends, which lost 0 bases and 5 bases, there was a span of 20 bases. The CDR3 runs 17 residues. The germline CDR1 and CDR2 sequences are SGDLS and YYNGEE. CDR3 DNA: TGTGCCAGCAGCGTAGGGATCTTCGACTCACCCGAGGAGACCCAGTACTTC. As protein: CASSVGIFDSPEETQYF. The full variable domain, with the rest looked up from reference TRBV9 and TRBJ2-5, is DSGVTQTPKHLITATGQRVTLRCSPRSGDLSVYWYQQSLDQGLQFLIQYYNGEERAKGNILERFSAQQFPDLHSELNLSSLELGDSALYFCASSVGIFDSPEETQYFGPGTRLLVL.

The J gene is TRBJ2-2, the V gene TRBV19; 8 bases are shared with TRBD1. The CDR3 loop spans 17 amino acids. V gave up 2 bases and J gave up 7 bases; unmatched junction bases: 12. Germline assignment: CDR1 LNHDA and CDR2 SQIVND (reference sequence). The CDR3 region has the DNA TGTGCCAGTAGTATAACCCCCGGACAGGGCGATGGCGGGGAGCTGTTTTTT. This sequence encodes CASSITPGQGDGGELFF.

This sequence joins TRBV29-1 and TRBJ1-2; D possibly corresponds to TRBD1 (5 bases). The CDR3 is 12 amino acids. Germline CDR1 is SQVTM and CDR2 is ANQGSEA. V lost 5 bases and J lost 3, with 10 bases in between. The CDR3 nucleotides read TGCAGCGTTCAACCGGGGGACTATGGCTACACCTTC. Encoded protein: CSVQPGDYGYTF.

The chain recombines TRBV10-2 with TRBJ1-1, with D perhaps matching TRBD1 (6 bases). Trimming left V 6 bases short and J 3 bases short, with 11 bases between. Germline CDR1 is WSHSY and CDR2 is SAAADI. The CDR3 is made up of 13 amino acids. The CDR3 coding sequence is TGCGCCAGCAGGGACAGTTGGGACACTGAAGCTTTCTTT. It yields the protein CASRDSWDTEAFF.

The rearrangement uses TRBV2 and TRBJ1-2; TRBD1 matches 7 bases. This CDR3 region has 14 residues. Germline CDR1 reads SNHLY; CDR2 reads FYNNEI. Trimming removed 4 bases from V and 3 bases from J; junction bases left unmatched: 5. CDR3 loop: CASSGLTGDYGYTF. CDR3 DNA sequence: TGTGCCAGCAGTGGCCTTACAGGGGACTATGGCTACACCTTC. The full variable domain, in which reference TRBV2 and TRBJ1-2 provide the parts outside the CDR3, is EPEVTQTPSHQVTQMGQEVILRCVPISNHLYFYWYRQILGQKVEFLVSFYNNEISEKSEIFDDQFSVERPDGSNFTLKIRSTKLEDSAMYFCASSGLTGDYGYTFGSGTRLTVV.

In this sample, this clone turned up once. CDR3 loop: CASSNPAGYKNIQYF. CDR3 nucleotide sequence: TGTGCCAGTAGTAACCCCGCAGGCTACAAAAACATTCAGTACTTC. The chain is built from TRBV19 and TRBJ2-4; D is undetermined. This CDR3 comprises 15 residues. The V end lost 4 bases, the J end lost 3 bases, and 13 bases lay between the germline ends. Per germline, CDR1 LNHDA and CDR2 SQIVND (reference sequence).

The chain couples TRBV12-3 or TRBV12-4 to TRBJ1-6; D not certain. The V gene lost 7 bases and the J gene lost 7 bases, with 11 bases spanning the gap. CDR3 size: 13 residues. The CDR3 bases are TGTGCCAGCACCCAGGTCGGAAATTCACCCCTCCACTTT. Protein product: CASTQVGNSPLHF.

V is TRBV27 and J is TRBJ2-2, with D possibly TRBD2 on 5 matching bases. Germline V gene lookup returns CDR1 MNHEY and CDR2 SMNVEV (reference sequence). This CDR3 has 17 amino acids. The ends were cut back, 10 bases at V and 4 bases at J, with 25 bases in the middle. CDR3 sequence reads: CATSLKVRGEGTGELFF. In DNA, the CDR3 is TGTGCCACGAGTTTAAAGGTGCGAGGCGAGGGCACCGGGGAGCTGTTTTTT.

The chain uses TRBV27 and TRBJ1-6, with 8 bases fitting TRBD1. Germline lookup yields CDR1 MNHEY and CDR2 SMNVEV (reference sequence). The V and J ends lost 4 bases and 10 bases, in that order; junction bases with no gene match: 6. The CDR3 consists of 14 residues. In DNA form, the CDR3 reads TGTGCCAGCAGTTCCGGACAGGGTTGGTCACCCCTCCACTTT. This sequence encodes CASSSGQGWSPLHF.

The chain recombines TRBV9 with TRBJ2-2; the match to TRBD1 covers 9 bases. CDR3 length: 15 amino acids. Germline V gives CDR1 SGDLS, CDR2 YYNGEE. With V trimmed by 3 bases and J by 6 bases, 6 bases remained unmatched. CDR3 sequence reads: CASSAGTGRPGELFF. CDR3 nucleotides: TGTGCCAGCAGCGCAGGGACAGGGAGGCCCGGGGAGCTGTTTTTT.

The rearrangement links TRBV11-3 to TRBJ1-1; D gene unclear. This CDR3 has 15 residues. V lost 2 bases and J lost 0, with 10 bases in between. CDR1 SGHNT and CDR2 YENEEA come from the germline V gene. The CDR3 reads CASSLNSGLNTEAFF. CDR3 DNA: TGTGCCAGCAGCTTAAATAGCGGCTTGAACACTGAAGCTTTCTTT.

The chain recombines TRBV7-2 with TRBJ2-1; TRBD2 agrees at 10 bases. The CDR3 consists of 16 residues. The germline V gene has CDR1 SGHTA and CDR2 FQGNSA. V lost 4 bases and J lost 9; bases outside the gene matches: 12. CDR3 in DNA: TGTGCCAGCAGCTCAAGAAAGGTAGCGGGGGGAGGTGAGCAGTTCTTC. As protein: CASSSRKVAGGGEQFF. Filled out from reference TRBV7-2 and TRBJ2-1, the complete variable domain reads GAGVSQSPSNKVTEKGKDVELRCDPISGHTALYWYRQSLGQGLEFLIYFQGNSAPDKSGLPSDRFSAERTGGSVSTLTIQRTQQEDSAVYLCASSSRKVAGGGEQFFGPGTRLTVL.

This rearrangement joins TRBV11-3 to TRBJ2-5; D remains unclear. Trimming removed 2 bases from V and 4 bases from J, with 5 bases in between. The CDR3 spans 12 residues. CDR1 and CDR2 from the germline V gene are SGHNT and YENEEA. CDR3 region: CASSLSGETQYF. As DNA, the CDR3 is TGTGCCAGCAGCTTATCGGGAGAGACCCAGTACTTC.

This clone was seen just once. This chain joins TRBV5-1 and TRBJ2-3; 9 bases align to TRBD2. Germline values: CDR1 SGHRS, CDR2 YFSETQ. This CDR3 is 16 amino acids long. V lost 3 bases to trimming and J lost 2 bases; unmatched junction nucleotides: 7. CDR3 in DNA: TGCGCCAGCAGCTCAACAGCGGGGGGATCCACAGATACGCAGTATTTT. This translates into CASSSTAGGSTDTQYF.

The chain links TRBV7-3 to TRBJ2-1; D might be TRBD1 (8 bases). The CDR3 runs to 16 residues. The V gene's germline CDR1 is SGHTA and CDR2 FQGTGA. Trimming removed 3 bases from V and 0 bases from J, with 12 bases in between. Here the CDR3 reads CASSFTGGDSYNEQFF. The CDR3 DNA follows: TGTGCCAGCAGCTTCACAGGGGGGGACTCCTACAATGAGCAGTTCTTC.

V and J are TRBV5-1 and TRBJ1-1, with D uncertain. The germline V gene has CDR1 SGHRS and CDR2 YFSETQ. The CDR3 consists of 12 residues. Trimming removed 0 bases from V and 8 bases from J, with 8 bases in between. The chain's CDR3 is CASSLGRVEAFF. The CDR3 nucleotides are TGCGCCAGCAGCTTGGGGCGGGTGGAAGCTTTCTTT.

The chain carries TRBV28 and TRBJ1-5; D is ambiguous. Trimming took off 6 bases at V and 3 bases at J, with 6 bases between the two ends. CDR1 and CDR2 from the germline V gene are MDHEN and SYDVKM. The CDR3 runs to 12 residues. The CDR3 here is CASSPLNQPQHF. CDR3 bases: TGTGCCAGCAGCCCTCTCAATCAGCCCCAGCATTTT.